Reported below is one T cell receptor (beta chain). Its antigen remains unknown. Mismatch with germline at one junction end may stem from a read error. These data originate in a study of early T cells in non-severe SARS-CoV-2 infection. Background on the study: RNA in bulk from unsorted whole blood was sequenced, and chains were unpaired.

Findings of the study overall: Sequences matched to VDJdb favored anti-spike CD8 responses, while private and CD4 specificities were missed.

The TCR library protocol attached unique molecular identifiers to the individual cDNA molecules. TCRdb reprocessed the 5' RACE reads via MiXCR and lists one record per CDR3 protein. Of 88,000 or so distinct CDR3 sequences detected, about 16% appear once; the ten largest clones hold 5.5%. The sequence came from an adult who was a healthcare worker with PCR-confirmed SARS-CoV-2 infection or an uninfected control (not recorded which). The sequencing input was whole blood.

The CDR3 DNA reads as TGTGCCAGCAGCTTATGGGACTTCAACACCGGGGAGCTTTTTTTT. Translating it yields CASSLWDFNTGELFF. The rearrangement links TRBV12-3 or TRBV12-4 to TRBJ2-2; TRBD2 is a possible D gene (6 bases). The CDR3 contains 15 residues.